This is a list of T cell receptor beta chains from one sample in a study of cytomegalovirus exposure and HLA in healthy donors. The repertoire was sequenced with immunoSEQ multiplex PCR; TCRdb's copy has only in-frame clones and lacks some. The sample has about 160,000 clones. The specimen was PBMCs. The receptors originated from a man aged 25 to 40 in good health and CMV-seronegative. Both conserved end residues are part of each CDR3. The D gene is left open where the match is weak.

CASSHLGAQGTEAFF	TGTGCCAGCAGCCACCTGGGGGCGCAAGGCACTGAAGCTTTCTTT	TRBV4-2	.	TRBJ1-1
CASSVGTGGLLNTEAFF	TGTGCCAGCAGCGTCGGGACAGGGGGCCTACTAAACACTGAAGCTTTCTTT	TRBV5-8	TRBD1	TRBJ1-1
CASSDRTGTYGYTF	TGTGCCAGCAGTGATCGGACAGGGACGTATGGCTACACCTTC	TRBV25-1	TRBD1	TRBJ1-2
CASSLLVGQGGGYTF	TGTGCCAGCAGTTTATTGGTGGGACAGGGGGGAGGCTACACCTTC	TRBV28	TRBD1	TRBJ1-2
CAWSPGDGPNEQFF	TGTGCCTGGAGTCCGGGGGACGGACCCAATGAGCAGTTCTTC	TRBV30	.	TRBJ2-1
CASSYAGTGPYNEQFF	TGTGCCAGCAGCTACGCTGGGACAGGGCCCTACAATGAGCAGTTCTTC	TRBV11-3	TRBD1	TRBJ2-1
CASSLGRALEQFF	TGTGCCAGCAGCTTAGGGAGGGCTCTAGAGCAGTTCTTC	TRBV7-2	.	TRBJ2-1
CASRLQGFYSNQPQHF	TGTGCCAGTAGACTACAGGGGTTCTATAGCAATCAGCCCCAGCATTTT	TRBV19	TRBD1	TRBJ1-5
CASSSGNRRYEQYF	TGTGCCAGCAGCTCCGGGAACCGACGGTACGAGCAGTACTTC	TRBV7-8	.	TRBJ2-7
CASSHARGLNQPQHF	TGTGCCAGCAGCCACGCCAGGGGGCTGAATCAGCCCCAGCATTTT	TRBV6-5	TRBD1	TRBJ1-5
CASSLLATLSGGYTF	TGTGCCAGCAGTTTACTTGCCACATTGTCGGGTGGCTACACCTTC	TRBV28	.	TRBJ1-2